This TCR beta chain was documented in a study of cytomegalovirus exposure and HLA in healthy donors. Study-wide results and caveats: In a later analysis, a missense DCLRE1C variant was linked to TCR beta V- and J-gene trimming. The authors excluded some V segments, including TRBV6-2 and TRBV6-3, as indistinguishable.

For this clone: Its antigen is unknown.

13 Jbeta primers and 60 Vbeta primers were used for the PCR. Method: immunoSEQ multiplex PCR; TCRdb's copy keeps in-frame clones and lacks some. The sample includes approximately 100,000 clones, about 83% seen only once; the top ten take about 5.2%. The CDR3 has 13 amino acids. Germline V lookup: CDR1 SNHLY, CDR2 FYNNEI. The junction had 7 bases not matched to a gene; V was cut back by 6 bases and J by 6 bases. This receptor was obtained from a female donor in good health and CMV-seropositive. Sequencing was carried out using PBMCs. The gene calls are TRBV2 and TRBJ2-5; the match to TRBD2 covers 7 bases. The CDR3 nucleotides read TGTGCCAGCAGATTGGGAGGGAGGCAGACCCAGTACTTC. It encodes CASRLGGRQTQYF.